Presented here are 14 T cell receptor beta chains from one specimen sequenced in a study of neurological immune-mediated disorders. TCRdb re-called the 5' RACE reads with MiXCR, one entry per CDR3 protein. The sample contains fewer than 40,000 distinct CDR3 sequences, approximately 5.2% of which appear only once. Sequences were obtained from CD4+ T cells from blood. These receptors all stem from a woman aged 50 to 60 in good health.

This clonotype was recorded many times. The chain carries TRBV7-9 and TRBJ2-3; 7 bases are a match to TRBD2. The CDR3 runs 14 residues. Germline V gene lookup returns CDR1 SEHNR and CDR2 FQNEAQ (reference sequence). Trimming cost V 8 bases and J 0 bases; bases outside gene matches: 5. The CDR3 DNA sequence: TGTGCCAGCTGGGCTAGCGGCAGCACAGATACGCAGTATTTT. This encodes CASWASGSTDTQYF.

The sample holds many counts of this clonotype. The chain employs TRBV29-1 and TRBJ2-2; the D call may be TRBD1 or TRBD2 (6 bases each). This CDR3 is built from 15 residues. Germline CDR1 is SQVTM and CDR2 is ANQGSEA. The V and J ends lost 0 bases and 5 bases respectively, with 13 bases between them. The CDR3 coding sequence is TGCAGCGTTGAAGATCCCGGGGGACAAACCGGGGAGCTGTTTTTT. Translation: CSVEDPGGQTGELFF.

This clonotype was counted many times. DNA for the CDR3: TGTGCCAGCAGCCCACTGGGACTCCCCTATGGCTACACCTTC. Its translation is CASSPLGLPYGYTF. The rearrangement joins TRBV3-1 to TRBJ1-2; a weak D match, TRBD1 (5 bases). Trimming removed 4 bases at V and 4 bases at J, with 13 bases between. Looked up from germline, CDR1 is LGHDT and CDR2 is YNNKEL (reference sequence). The CDR3 is 14 amino acids.

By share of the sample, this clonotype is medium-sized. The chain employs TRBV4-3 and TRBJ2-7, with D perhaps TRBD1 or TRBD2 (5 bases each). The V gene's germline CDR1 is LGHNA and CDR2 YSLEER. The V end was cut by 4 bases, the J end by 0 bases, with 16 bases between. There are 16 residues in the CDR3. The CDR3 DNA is TGCGCCAGCAGCCTAGCCCTGGGACCGTCCTCCTACGAGCAGTACTTC. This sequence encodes CASSLALGPSSYEQYF.

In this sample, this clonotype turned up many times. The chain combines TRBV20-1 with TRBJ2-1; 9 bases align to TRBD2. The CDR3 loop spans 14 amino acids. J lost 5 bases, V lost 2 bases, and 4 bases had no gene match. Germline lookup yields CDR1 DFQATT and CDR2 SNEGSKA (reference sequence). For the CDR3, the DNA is TGCAGTGCTAGAAGCGGGAGGCGGAACAATGAGCAGTTCTTC. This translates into CSARSGRRNNEQFF.

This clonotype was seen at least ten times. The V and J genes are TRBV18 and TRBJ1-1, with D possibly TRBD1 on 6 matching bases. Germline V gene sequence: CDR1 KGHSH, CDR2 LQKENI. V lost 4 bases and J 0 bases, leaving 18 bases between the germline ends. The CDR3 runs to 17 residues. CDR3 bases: TGTGCCAGCTCACAAACGGGAGCAGGGACACTGAACACTGAAGCTTTCTTT. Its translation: CASSQTGAGTLNTEAFF.

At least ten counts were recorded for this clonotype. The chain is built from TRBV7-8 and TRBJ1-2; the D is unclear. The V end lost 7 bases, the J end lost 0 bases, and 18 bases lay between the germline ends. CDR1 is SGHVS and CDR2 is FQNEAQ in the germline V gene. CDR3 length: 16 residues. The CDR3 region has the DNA TGTGCCAGCACCCCCAGGCCGGGCCAAGCTAACTATGGCTACACCTTC. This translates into CASTPRPGQANYGYTF.

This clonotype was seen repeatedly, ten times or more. The CDR3 loop is CASSQDVIGEAFF. CDR3 nucleotide sequence: TGTGCCAGCAGCCAAGACGTCATTGGCGAAGCTTTCTTT. The chain links TRBV14 to TRBJ1-1; D not certain. The CDR3 sequence is 13 residues long. V lost 0 bases and J 8 bases, leaving 10 bases between the germline ends. The germline V gene encodes CDR1 SGHDN and CDR2 FVKESK.

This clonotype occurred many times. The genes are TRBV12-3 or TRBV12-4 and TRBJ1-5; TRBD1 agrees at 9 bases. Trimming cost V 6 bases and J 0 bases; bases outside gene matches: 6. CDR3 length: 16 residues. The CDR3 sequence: CASRRGTGSSNQPQHF. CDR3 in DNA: TGTGCCAGCAGGCGAGGGACAGGGTCTAGCAATCAGCCCCAGCATTTT.

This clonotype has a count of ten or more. CDR3 coding DNA: TGTGCCAGCAGGGGGCTAGCGGACACCGGGGAGCTGTTTTTT. Translated, it gives CASRGLADTGELFF. The chain has TRBV3-1 and TRBJ2-2; 7 bases line up with TRBD2. V gave up 6 bases and J gave up 3 bases; unmatched junction bases: 4. Germline-derived CDR1 and CDR2 are LGHDT and YNNKEL (reference sequence). The CDR3 contains 14 residues.

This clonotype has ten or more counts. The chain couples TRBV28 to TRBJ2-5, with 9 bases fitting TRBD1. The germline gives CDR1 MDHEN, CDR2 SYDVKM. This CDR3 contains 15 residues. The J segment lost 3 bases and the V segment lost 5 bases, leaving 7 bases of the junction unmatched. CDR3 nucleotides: TGTGCCAGCAGTGATCAGGACAGGGGTAAAGAGACCCAGTACTTC. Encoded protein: CASSDQDRGKETQYF.

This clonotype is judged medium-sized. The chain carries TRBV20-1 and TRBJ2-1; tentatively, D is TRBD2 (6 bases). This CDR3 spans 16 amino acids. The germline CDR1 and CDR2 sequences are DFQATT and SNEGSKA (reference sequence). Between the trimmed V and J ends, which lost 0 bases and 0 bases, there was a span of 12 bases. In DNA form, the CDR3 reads TGCAGTGCTAGAGAATATGGGGGGAGCTCCTACAATGAGCAGTTCTTC. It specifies CSAREYGGSSYNEQFF.

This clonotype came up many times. The CDR3 protein is CASSSYGGGVEQFF. In DNA form, the CDR3 reads TGTGCCAGCAGCAGTTACGGCGGCGGGGTTGAGCAGTTCTTC. The V gene is TRBV7-2, the J gene TRBJ2-1; possibly TRBD2 for D (6 bases). V lost 5 bases to trimming and J lost 9 bases, with 17 bases between them. The germline gives CDR1 SGHTA, CDR2 FQGNSA. CDR3 size: 14 residues.

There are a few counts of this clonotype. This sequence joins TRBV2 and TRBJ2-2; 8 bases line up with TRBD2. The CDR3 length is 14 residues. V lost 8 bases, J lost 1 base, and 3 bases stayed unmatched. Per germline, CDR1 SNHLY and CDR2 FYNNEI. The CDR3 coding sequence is TGTGCCAGCGGGCTAGCGGGGAACACCGGGGAGCTGTTTTTT. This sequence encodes CASGLAGNTGELFF.